Listed here are 5 T cell receptor beta chains from one sample, sequenced in a study of T cells in Graves' hyperthyroidism and ophthalmopathy (dated by TCRdb to the late 2010s). Libraries came from multiplex PCR. Sequencing took place on an Illumina HiSeq 2000. The TCR beta CDR3 regions were amplified from RNA transcripts. The first round of RT-PCR for the TCR CDR3 was performed with the HTBI primer set and the Qiagen OneStep RT-PCR kit. TCRdb trimmed the raw reads at Q25, called clones with MiXCR and kept productive beta chains. Duplicate CDR3 protein sequences are folded into a single record with the most common DNA and genes. The sample has roughly 130,000 distinct CDR3 sequences on record, roughly a fifth of them singletons. The ten biggest clones cover over 60% of the sample. Sample: blood. These receptors came from a woman aged 45 to 65 with Graves' hyperthyroidism that later progressed to Graves' ophthalmopathy.

This clonotype came up a few times. The rearrangement uses TRBV27 and TRBJ1-6; no firm D call. With 7 bases removed from V and 10 bases from J, the gap between germline ends came to 11 bases. CDR1 is MNHEY and CDR2 is SMNVEV in the germline V gene (reference sequence). This CDR3 comprises 12 residues. The CDR3 bases are TGTGCCAGCATAGTAGGGCGGTCACCCCTCCACTTT. Its protein is CASIVGRSPLHF.

The V call is TRBV28, the J call TRBJ1-2, with D unclear. V lost 2 bases, J lost 5 bases, and 12 bases lay in between. Germline V gene lookup returns CDR1 MDHEN and CDR2 SYDVKM. The CDR3 has 14 residues. The CDR3 sequence is CASSLTPNLYGYTF. In nucleotides, the CDR3 is TGTGCCAGCAGTTTAACTCCTAACCTATATGGCTACACCTTC.

Many counts were recorded for this clonotype. The germline gene is not matched at one end of the junction; a read error may be the cause. The J gene is TRBJ1-2, the V gene TRBV29-1; 9 positions match TRBD1. This CDR3 spans 12 amino acids. Germline CDR1 reads SQVTM; CDR2 reads ANQGSEA. CDR3 loop: CSAERDRVGYTF. As DNA, the CDR3 is TGCAGCGCTGAACGGGACAGGGTTGGCTACACCTTC.

This clonotype was counted ten times or more. The rearrangement joins TRBV20-1 to TRBJ2-3; TRBD1 matches at 7 bases. Germline CDR1 is DFQATT and CDR2 is SNEGSKA (reference sequence). CDR3 size: 14 residues. After removal of 4 bases from V and 2 bases from J, the junction contained 6 bases not matched to a gene. The CDR3 protein is CSATRTGLTDTQYF. In nucleotides, the CDR3 is TGCAGTGCTACCCGGACAGGTCTCACAGATACGCAGTATTTT.

This clonotype was seen many times. The rearrangement uses TRBV7-8 and TRBJ1-5; no firm D call. The CDR3 extends over 14 amino acids. V lost 5 bases and J lost 2, with 10 bases in between. Germline assignment: CDR1 SGHVS and CDR2 FQNEAQ. The CDR3 DNA sequence: TGTGCCAGCAGCCCTAATGGGGGCAATCAGCCCCAGCATTTT. Its protein product is CASSPNGGNQPQHF.